Presented here are 19 T cell receptor beta chains from one specimen sequenced in a study of neoadjuvant anti-PD-1 for oral cavity cancer. Data came from immunoSEQ multiplex PCR; TCRdb stores just in-frame clones and leaves some out. This table has over 14,000 clones, around 75% appearing once. The sequencing here drew on PBMCs, taken before nivolumab (anti-PD-1) treatment. The receptors stem from a person between 40 and 85 years old with oral cavity squamous cell carcinoma.

The chain recombines TRBV5-4 with TRBJ1-3, with D unresolved. Trimming removed 4 bases at V and 4 bases at J, with 12 bases between. Germline assignment: CDR1 SGHNT and CDR2 YYREEE (reference sequence). The CDR3 contains 14 residues. CDR3 DNA sequence: TGTGCCAGCAGCCCCAACCCGGGGGGAAACACCATATATTTT. Its protein is CASSPNPGGNTIYF.

The chain has TRBV6-5 and TRBJ2-7; D gene unclear. The V gene's germline CDR1 is MNHEY and CDR2 SVGAGI. The V and J ends lost 6 bases and 3 bases respectively, with 12 bases between them. The CDR3 covers 13 residues. CDR3 sequence (DNA): TGTGCCAGCAGGGCCGAGCCGAGCTACGAGCAGTACTTC. This gives the protein CASRAEPSYEQYF.

This chain uses TRBV30 with TRBJ1-4; the D gene is possibly TRBD1 (5 bases). The length of the CDR3 is 14 residues. Germline-derived CDR1 and CDR2 are GTSNPN and SVGIG (reference sequence). Trimming pared 3 bases from V and 4 bases from J, leaving 12 bases between. CDR3 DNA sequence: TGTGCCTGGAGCCCGGGACTGAATAATGAAAAACTGTTTTTT. Protein product: CAWSPGLNNEKLFF.

This chain uses TRBV15 with TRBJ2-5; D might be TRBD2 (5 bases). Trimming removed 6 bases from V and 3 bases from J, with 17 bases in between. This CDR3 is 15 amino acids long. Germline loops: CDR1 LNHNV, CDR2 YYDKDF (reference sequence). The CDR3 DNA reads as TGTGCCACCAGACACGGTCTGACTATTGAAGAGACCCAGTACTTC. It specifies CATRHGLTIEETQYF.

V usage is TRBV29-1 and J usage is TRBJ2-1, with D hard to call. The V end lost 0 bases, the J end lost 9 bases, and 9 bases lay between the germline ends. The CDR3 is 12 amino acids. CDR1 and CDR2 from the germline V gene are SQVTM and ANQGSEA. The CDR3, as DNA: TGCAGCGTTGAAGATATCGGAAGTGAGCAGTTCTTC. Translated, it gives CSVEDIGSEQFF.

This chain uses TRBV10-3 with TRBJ1-2; D might be TRBD1 (5 bases). V shed 5 bases and J shed 6 bases, with 10 bases lying between them. The CDR3 sequence is 12 residues long. CDR1 is ENHRY, CDR2 SYGVKD, per germline. CDR3 nucleotide sequence: TGTGCCATCAGTCAAGGGGAGCATGGCTACACCTTC. Translation gives CAISQGEHGYTF.

The gene calls are TRBV6-1 and TRBJ1-2; D unresolved. Germline V gives CDR1 MNHNS, CDR2 SASEGT. V lost 4 bases and J lost 8, with 11 bases in between. The CDR3 is made up of 12 amino acids. The CDR3 is CASSGANRGYTF. CDR3 DNA: TGTGCCAGCAGTGGAGCTAACCGAGGCTACACCTTC.

The V call is TRBV5-4, the J call TRBJ2-1, with D uncertain. The V gene lost 4 bases and the J gene lost 0 bases, with 11 bases spanning the gap. CDR1 and CDR2 (germline): SGHNT, YYREEE (reference sequence). This CDR3 region has 15 residues. This chain's CDR3 is CASSQRLSSYNEQFF. The CDR3 DNA follows: TGTGCCAGCAGCCAAAGATTGAGCTCCTACAATGAGCAGTTCTTC. The full variable domain, completed using reference TRBV5-4 and TRBJ2-1, is ETGVTQSPTHLIKTRGQQVTLRCSSQSGHNTVSWYQQALGQGPQFIFQYYREEENGRGNFPPRFSGLQFPNYSSELNVNALELDDSALYLCASSQRLSSYNEQFFGPGTRLTVL.

The V call is TRBV4-1, the J call TRBJ2-1; D is possibly TRBD1 or TRBD2 (5 bases each). The germline gives CDR1 MGHRA, CDR2 YSYEKL. The CDR3 runs to 15 residues. Trimming took 3 bases from V and 12 from J, leaving 21 bases between them. CDR3 sequence: CASSQVSGLSRWQFF. The DNA of the CDR3 is TGCGCCAGCAGCCAGGTCTCGGGGCTTTCACGGTGGCAGTTCTTC.

By share, this clone ranks as medium-sized. J is TRBJ1-1 and V is TRBV12-2; the listed D gene, TRBD1, was not tested against the DNA. TRBV12-2 is an annotated pseudogene. The CDR3 spans 16 residues. The CDR3 coding sequence is TGTGCAAGTCGCTTGTCCCAGGGGGTAAGAAACACTGAAGCTTTCTTT. It specifies CASRLSQGVRNTEAFF.

The chain has TRBV5-1 and TRBJ1-5; possible D gene TRBD1, 5 bases. V gave up 0 bases and J gave up 5 bases, with 6 bases separating them. Per the germline V gene, CDR1 is SGHRS and CDR2 is YFSETQ. CDR3 size: 13 residues. The CDR3 DNA is TGCGCCAGCAGCTTGGGGGGGGATCAGCCCCAGCATTTT. It codes for CASSLGGDQPQHF. The complete variable domain, with remaining parts taken from reference TRBV5-1 and TRBJ1-5, reads KAGVTQTPRYLIKTRGQQVTLSCSPISGHRSVSWYQQTPGQGLQFLFEYFSETQRNKGNFPGRFSGRQFSNSRSEMNVSTLELGDSALYLCASSLGGDQPQHFGDGTRLSIL.

The chain joins TRBV5-4 to TRBJ1-3; D uncertain. The germline V gene encodes CDR1 SGHNT and CDR2 YYREEE (reference sequence). V was shortened by 0 bases and J by 0 bases, with 13 bases between the two germline ends. The CDR3 has 17 amino acids. CDR3 bases: TGTGCCAGCAGCTTGGATCGGTCCCTTCGCTCTGGAAACACCATATATTTT. Translation gives CASSLDRSLRSGNTIYF.

V and J are TRBV25-1 and TRBJ2-7; no definite D call. Germline CDR1 is MGHDK and CDR2 is SYGVNS. The CDR3 is 14 residues long. V lost 1 base, J lost 0 bases, and 7 bases lay in between. This CDR3 is CASSESYTSYEQYF. For the CDR3, the DNA is TGTGCCAGCAGTGAATCTTACACCTCCTACGAGCAGTACTTC.

The chain carries TRBV10-3 and TRBJ2-7; D tentatively fits TRBD1 or TRBD2 (6 bases each). The length of the CDR3 is 15 residues. Trimming pared 5 bases from V and 1 base from J, leaving 15 bases between. Germline V gives CDR1 ENHRY, CDR2 SYGVKD. CDR3 sequence reads: CAISLGGTQSYEQYF. The CDR3 DNA is TGTGCCATCAGTCTCGGGGGCACGCAGTCCTACGAGCAGTACTTC.

The chain carries TRBV5-1 and TRBJ2-7; 13 nucleotides align to TRBD2. J was trimmed by 6 bases and V by 2 bases; bases with no gene match: 17. Germline CDR1 reads SGHRS; CDR2 reads YFSETQ. The CDR3 has 19 residues. The CDR3 protein is CASSFIPRTSGSGTVEQYF. The DNA for the CDR3 is TGCGCCAGCAGCTTCATCCCCCGGACTAGCGGGAGTGGGACCGTCGAGCAGTACTTC.

The chain uses TRBV9 and TRBJ2-7, with D tentatively TRBD2 (6 bases). Between the trimmed V and J ends, which lost 8 bases and 0 bases, there was a span of 24 bases. Germline lookup yields CDR1 SGDLS and CDR2 YYNGEE. The CDR3 consists of 17 residues. The CDR3: CARTPRGAEGLSYEQYF. The CDR3 DNA sequence: TGTGCCAGAACCCCTCGGGGAGCGGAGGGGCTCTCCTACGAGCAGTACTTC. Based on the CDR3 plus reference TRBV9 and TRBJ2-7, the full variable domain is DSGVTQTPKHLITATGQRVTLRCSPRSGDLSVYWYQQSLDQGLQFLIQYYNGEERAKGNILERFSAQQFPDLHSELNLSSLELGDSALYFCARTPRGAEGLSYEQYFGPGTRLTVT.

V is TRBV5-4 and J is TRBJ2-3, with 8 bases lining up with TRBD2. The J segment lost 2 bases and the V segment lost 3 bases, leaving 8 bases of the junction unmatched. Germline V gives CDR1 SGHNT, CDR2 YYREEE (reference sequence). The CDR3 sequence is 16 residues long. CDR3 in amino acids: CASSSGGAGTTDTQYF. In DNA, the CDR3 is TGTGCCAGCAGCTCGGGGGGGGCGGGAACCACAGATACGCAGTATTTT. Supplemented by reference TRBV5-4 and TRBJ2-3, the full variable domain reads ETGVTQSPTHLIKTRGQQVTLRCSSQSGHNTVSWYQQALGQGPQFIFQYYREEENGRGNFPPRFSGLQFPNYSSELNVNALELDDSALYLCASSSGGAGTTDTQYFGPGTRLTVL.

V is TRBV5-4 and J is TRBJ1-4, with TRBD1 as a possible D gene (5 bases). CDR3 length: 14 amino acids. Germline V CDR1 and CDR2: SGHNT, YYREEE (reference sequence). V lost 2 bases and J lost 10, with 15 bases in between. DNA of the CDR3: TGTGCCAGCAGCTTACGACAGACCCCTGGAAAACTGTTTTTT. It codes for CASSLRQTPGKLFF.

This clone turned up a few times. V gene TRBV10-2 combines with J gene TRBJ1-2; D is unclear. Trimming took 11 bases from V and 0 from J, leaving 13 bases between them. The germline V gene encodes CDR1 WSHSY and CDR2 SAAADI. The CDR3 has 13 residues. The CDR3 here is CAAAPGSNYGYTF. The CDR3 region has the DNA TGCGCCGCCGCCCCCGGTTCTAACTATGGCTACACCTTC.